This is a list of T cell receptor beta chains from one sample in a study of identifying expanded T cells in peripheral blood. The protocol was immunoSEQ multiplex PCR, while the TCRdb copy is restricted to in-frame clones and leaves out a portion. The sample contains about 91,000 clones, about nine tenths of which appear only once. Sample: blood. The receptors come from a person aged 18 to 69 in good health. The CDR3 runs from the conserved cysteine through the conserved F or W. The D gene is left open where the match is weak. Some rows mark clone size as missing; the rest say once, few, many or name a class of expanded clone.

size: .; V: TRBV6-4; J: TRBJ1-1; D: TRBD1; DNA: TGTGCCAGCAGTCCGACAGGGAGCAACACTGAAGCTTTCTTT; CDR3: CASSPTGSNTEAFF
size: .; V: TRBV11-2; J: TRBJ2-2; D: .; DNA: TGTGCCAGCAGCAACACCGGGGAGCTGTTTTTT; CDR3: CASSNTGELFF
size: once; V: TRBV9; J: TRBJ2-2; D: .; DNA: TGTGCCAGCAGCGTAGCAGGGACCGGGGAGCTGTTTTTT; CDR3: CASSVAGTGELFF
size: .; V: TRBV6-5; J: TRBJ2-7; D: TRBD1; DNA: TGTGCCAGCAGACCCGGACAGGTAGCCTACGAGCAGTACTTC; CDR3: CASRPGQVAYEQYF
size: .; V: TRBV6-6; J: TRBJ2-4; D: .; DNA: TGTGCCAGCAGTTACCGGACAGATCAGTACTTC; CDR3: CASSYRTDQYF
size: .; V: TRBV28; J: TRBJ2-2; D: TRBD2; DNA: TGTGCCAGCAGGAAAAGGACTAGCGGGAACACCGGGGAGCTGTTTTTT; CDR3: CASRKRTSGNTGELFF
size: .; V: TRBV11-3; J: TRBJ2-3; D: TRBD1; DNA: TGTGCCAGCAGCTCTACAGGGGGCCGGGGACAGTATTTT; CDR3: CASSSTGGRGQYF
size: once; V: TRBV5-6; J: TRBJ1-2; D: .; DNA: TGTGCCAGCAGACTCGACGGTTACGATGGCTACACCTTC; CDR3: CASRLDGYDGYTF
size: .; V: TRBV6-1; J: TRBJ1-5; D: .; DNA: TGTGCCAGCAGTGAAGGACTGCTAATCAATCAGCCCCAGCATTTT; CDR3: CASSEGLLINQPQHF
size: .; V: TRBV10-3; J: TRBJ2-2; D: TRBD1; DNA: TGTGCCATCAGTGAGAGTAATACCGTCCAGGGGGCGATGTCCTCGGCGAACACCGGGGAGCTGTTTTTT; CDR3: CAISESNTVQGAMSSANTGELFF